This T cell receptor beta chain originates from a study of T cell repertoires in ileal Crohn's disease. Study-wide results and caveats: Compared with CD4 T cells, sorted CD8 cells carried more expanded clones. Every patient over 26.8% clonality showed endoscopic recurrence.

In the case of this clone: No antigen is known for it.

The germline V gene has CDR1 SGHTA and CDR2 FQGNSA. CDR3 length: 15 amino acids. Trimming took 5 bases from V and 5 from J, leaving 16 bases between them. Generated by immunoSEQ multiplex PCR, the TCRdb table keeps only in-frame clones and is missing some. Altogether about 7,000 clones are present, more than 65% being singletons, with the ten largest covering less than 3%. Sequenced: ileal tissue. This receptor was identified in an adult with Crohn's disease. This chain uses TRBV7-2 with TRBJ1-3; a weak D match, TRBD1 (6 bases). The CDR3 loop reads CASSEKTGERNTIYF. CDR3 sequence (DNA): TGTGCCAGCAGCGAAAAGACAGGCGAGAGAAACACCATATATTTT.